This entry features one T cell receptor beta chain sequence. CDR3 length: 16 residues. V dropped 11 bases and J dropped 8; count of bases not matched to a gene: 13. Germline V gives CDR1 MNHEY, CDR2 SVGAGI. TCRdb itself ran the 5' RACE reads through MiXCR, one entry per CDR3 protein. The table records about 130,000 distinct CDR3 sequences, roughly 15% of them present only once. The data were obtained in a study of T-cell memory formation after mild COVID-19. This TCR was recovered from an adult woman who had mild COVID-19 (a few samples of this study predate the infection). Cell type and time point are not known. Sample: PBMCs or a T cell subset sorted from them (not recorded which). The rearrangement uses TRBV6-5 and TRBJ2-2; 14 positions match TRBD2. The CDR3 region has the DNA TGTGCCGCGCGGGAATGGACTAGCGGGGGGTCTGGGGAGCTGTTTTTT. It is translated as CAAREWTSGGSGELFF.